The 4 T cell receptor beta chains presented below share a single source sample, sequenced in a study of blood T cell repertoires in COVID-19. TCRdb's table, derived via immunoSEQ multiplex PCR, lists solely in-frame clones and lacks some. The data hold approximately 85,000 clones, with 89% observed a single time. What was sequenced was peripheral blood. The receptors shown here come from a man aged 50 to 59 with acute or convalescent COVID-19.

V usage is TRBV6-5 and J usage is TRBJ1-6; tentative D call: TRBD1 (6 bases). This CDR3 contains 15 residues. The germline CDR1 and CDR2 sequences are MNHEY and SVGAGI. V gave up 2 bases and J gave up 8 bases, with 13 bases separating them. CDR3 sequence reads: CASSYGGADYSPLHF. The CDR3, as DNA: TGTGCCAGCAGTTACGGGGGGGCAGATTATTCACCCCTCCACTTT.

V and J are TRBV9 and TRBJ2-5; D remains ambiguous. V gave up 4 bases and J gave up 4 bases, with 17 bases separating them. Per the germline V gene, CDR1 is SGDLS and CDR2 is YYNGEE. This CDR3 has 15 amino acids. This CDR3 reads CASSSAPDSLETQYF. The CDR3 region has the DNA TGTGCCAGCAGCTCAGCCCCAGACTCGTTAGAGACCCAGTACTTC.

The J gene is TRBJ1-3, the V gene TRBV28, with D perhaps matching TRBD1 (6 bases). The V gene's germline CDR1 is MDHEN and CDR2 SYDVKM. CDR3 length equals 15 residues. V lost 4 bases and J 0 bases, leaving 10 bases between the germline ends. The CDR3 is CASSYGQLSGNTIYF. CDR3 sequence (DNA): TGTGCCAGCAGTTACGGACAGCTCTCTGGAAACACCATATATTTT.

This chain links TRBV28 with TRBJ1-5, with D tentatively TRBD1 (5 bases). CDR1 and CDR2 from the germline V gene are MDHEN and SYDVKM. Trimming removed 7 bases at V and 6 bases at J, with 25 bases between. This CDR3 region has 17 residues. CDR3 in DNA: TGTGCCAGCATGGTAGGGGAATATTACGGTTCGGGTCAGCCCCAGCATTTT. Translation: CASMVGEYYGSGQPQHF. The whole variable domain, filled in from reference TRBV28 and TRBJ1-5, reads DVKVTQSSRYLVKRTGEKVFLECVQDMDHENMFWYRQDPGLGLRLIYFSYDVKMKEKGDIPEGYSVSREKKERFSLILESASTNQTSMYLCASMVGEYYGSGQPQHFGDGTRLSIL.